A single sample is the source of the 24 T cell receptor beta chains below, sequenced in a study of type 1 and type 2 diabetes patients. The PCR template was genomic DNA. Multiplex PCR with 30 forward and 13 reverse primers amplified the TCR beta CDR3. One entry per CDR3 protein, called by TCRdb with MiXCR from the multiplex PCR reads. The sample includes 270,000 or so distinct CDR3 sequences, over 45% seen only once; the top ten take approximately 15%. Sequencing was done on a sample of peripheral blood mononuclear cells (PBMCs). The receptors stem from a man younger than 35 with type 2 diabetes.

As regards this clonotype: No conserved phenylalanine or tryptophan is present at the end of the CDR3, so a read error is the likely explanation. The chain is built from TRBV7-3 and TRBJ1-2; possibly TRBD1 for D (6 bases). Germline CDR1 reads SGHTA; CDR2 reads FQGTGA. The CDR3 length is 17 residues. The V end lost 4 bases, the J end lost 3 bases, and 21 bases lay between the germline ends. CDR3 residues: CASSYKVTRGTHYGYTL. CDR3 DNA sequence: TGTGCCAGCAGCTATAAGGTTACCAGGGGTACGCACTATGGCTACACCCTC.

The chain has TRBV5-6 and TRBJ1-2; D possibly corresponds to TRBD1 (5 bases). The V end was cut by 0 bases, the J end by 5 bases, with 11 bases between. Germline V gene lookup returns CDR1 SGHDT and CDR2 YYEEEE. This CDR3 is built from 14 residues. CDR3 loop: CASSLVNRLYGYTF. CDR3 coding DNA: TGTGCCAGCAGCTTGGTCAACAGGCTATATGGCTACACCTTC.

This sequence joins TRBV5-8 and TRBJ1-4; D remains ambiguous. There are 14 residues in the CDR3. V lost 4 bases, J lost 7 bases, and 14 bases lay in between. CDR1 is SGHTS, CDR2 YDEGEE, per germline. CDR3 residues: CASSVSPGREKLFF. The CDR3 DNA sequence: TGTGCCAGCAGCGTATCGCCGGGTCGTGAAAAACTGTTTTTT.

The rearrangement links TRBV20-1 to TRBJ1-1; TRBD2 matches at 8 bases. The J call is uncertain, as TRBJ2-3 better fits the DNA end. The germline V gene encodes CDR1 DFQATT and CDR2 SNEGSKA (reference sequence). The CDR3 sequence is 16 residues long. CDR3 region: CSASVPWTSSSRGQYF. CDR3 DNA sequence: TGCAGTGCTAGCGTCCCCTGGACTAGCTCATCCAGAGGGCAGTATTTT.

CDR3 in amino acids: CASSLSPNPSEKLFF. The DNA of the CDR3 is TGTGCCAGCAGTTTATCACCAAACCCAAGCGAAAAACTGTTTTTT. This chain connects TRBV28 to TRBJ1-4; D is unresolved. Between the trimmed V and J ends, which lost 1 base and 8 bases, there was a span of 14 bases. The CDR3 covers 15 residues. The V gene's germline CDR1 is MDHEN and CDR2 SYDVKM.

This chain joins TRBV2 and TRBJ2-7, with 8 bases identical to TRBD2. The V segment lost 4 bases and the J segment 2 bases; nucleotides outside the gene matches: 10. The CDR3 has 16 amino acids. Germline CDR1 and CDR2: SNHLY and FYNNEI. CDR3 region: CASSVQSPGLAYEQYF. CDR3 sequence (DNA): TGTGCCAGCAGTGTGCAGAGCCCGGGACTAGCCTACGAGCAGTACTTC.

This clonotype was detected a few times. This rearrangement joins TRBV7-2 to TRBJ1-1; 10 positions match TRBD1. The CDR3 is 16 residues long. The germline V gene has CDR1 SGHTA and CDR2 FQGNSA. J lost 1 base, V lost 1 base, and 3 bases had no gene match. This chain's CDR3 is CASSLVGTGANTEAFF. The DNA for the CDR3 is TGTGCCAGCAGCTTAGTGGGGACAGGGGCGAACACTGAAGCTTTCTTT. The variable domain in full, completed from reference TRBV7-2 and TRBJ1-1, reads GAGVSQSPSNKVTEKGKDVELRCDPISGHTALYWYRQSLGQGLEFLIYFQGNSAPDKSGLPSDRFSAERTGGSVSTLTIQRTQQEDSAVYLCASSLVGTGANTEAFFGQGTRLTVV.

In this sample, this clonotype turned up a few times. The chain links TRBV28 to TRBJ1-4, with D possibly being TRBD1 (5 bases). The V and J ends lost 5 bases and 5 bases respectively, with 15 bases between them. Germline-derived CDR1 and CDR2 are MDHEN and SYDVKM. This CDR3 contains 15 residues. The CDR3 spells CASSTPGRGNEKLFF. The CDR3 DNA follows: TGTGCCAGCAGTACTCCGGGGAGGGGCAATGAAAAACTGTTTTTT.

The gene calls are TRBV7-9 and TRBJ2-1, with D unclear. Trimming shortened V by 4 bases and J by 0 bases, and 7 bases separated the two germline ends. Germline V lookup: CDR1 SEHNR, CDR2 FQNEAQ (reference sequence). The CDR3 is made up of 14 amino acids. CDR3 in amino acids: CASSSPNSYNEQFF. The CDR3 nucleotides are TGTGCCAGCAGCTCACCCAACTCCTACAATGAGCAGTTCTTC.

The rearrangement joins TRBV4-1 to TRBJ2-7; no reliable D call. CDR1 is MGHRA and CDR2 is YSYEKL in the germline V gene. Trimming stripped 1 base from V and 2 bases from J, with 12 bases between. The CDR3 is 15 residues long. CDR3 loop: CASSQVLPGTYEQYF. The CDR3 DNA follows: TGCGCCAGCAGCCAAGTTTTACCGGGCACCTACGAGCAGTACTTC.

Worth noting for this clonotype: Germline and junction disagree at one end, which may indicate a read error. CDR3 loop: CASSDTGTSGQETQYF. CDR3 sequence (DNA): TGTGCCAGCAGTGACACCGGGACTAGCGGCCAAGAGACCCAGTACTTC. V gene TRBV10-3 combines with J gene TRBJ2-5; 11 positions agree with TRBD2. This CDR3 has 16 residues. The germline V gene encodes CDR1 ENHRY and CDR2 SYGVKD.

This clonotype was recorded many times. The chain uses TRBV20-1 and TRBJ2-7; D remains unclear. V lost 0 bases to trimming and J lost 5 bases, with 17 bases between them. Germline CDR1 DFQATT, CDR2 SNEGSKA (reference sequence). CDR3 size: 15 residues. The CDR3 loop reads CSARDQLRMNNEQYF. CDR3 sequence (DNA): TGCAGTGCTAGAGATCAATTACGGATGAACAACGAGCAGTACTTC.

CDR3 in DNA: TGCAGCGTTGTGGGCGTCTGGTACAGGACAACTAGCACAGATACGCAGTATTTT. It yields the protein CSVVGVWYRTTSTDTQYF. J is TRBJ2-3 and V is TRBV29-1; D might be TRBD1 (5 bases). This CDR3 is built from 18 residues. V was trimmed by 4 bases and J by 0 bases, leaving 23 bases between them. Germline loops: CDR1 SQVTM, CDR2 ANQGSEA.

The chain couples TRBV30 to TRBJ1-2; 8 bases agree with TRBD1. V lost 3 bases to trimming and J lost 2 bases; unmatched junction nucleotides: 5. The CDR3 is 14 residues long. Germline CDR1 GTSNPN, CDR2 SVGIG (reference sequence). CDR3 DNA: TGTGCCTGGAGGACTCAGGGGGCCAACTATGGCTACACCTTC. As protein: CAWRTQGANYGYTF.

The gene calls are TRBV6-5 and TRBJ2-7; weak D call: TRBD1 (5 bases). Germline V lookup: CDR1 MNHEY, CDR2 SVGAGI. V was trimmed by 6 bases and J by 0 bases, leaving 12 bases between them. The CDR3 spans 14 residues. The CDR3 protein is CASRSTASSYEQYF. CDR3 DNA: TGTGCCAGCAGATCGACAGCGAGCTCCTACGAGCAGTACTTC.

The rearrangement uses TRBV19 and TRBJ2-2; D uncertain. With 7 bases removed from V and 3 bases from J, the gap between germline ends came to 15 bases. The V gene's germline CDR1 is LNHDA and CDR2 SQIVND (reference sequence). This CDR3 is 15 amino acids long. The CDR3 is CASIDYFGDTGELFF. As DNA, the CDR3 is TGTGCCAGTATTGATTATTTCGGAGACACCGGGGAGCTGTTTTTT.

The table lists this clonotype with a few counts. The chain combines TRBV27 with TRBJ2-7; D possibly corresponds to TRBD2 (5 bases). With 3 bases removed from V and 3 bases from J, the gap between germline ends came to 9 bases. Germline V gives CDR1 MNHEY, CDR2 SMNVEV (reference sequence). The CDR3 covers 13 residues. CDR3 bases: TGTGCCAGCAGTTTGGGAGTAAACTACGAGCAGTACTTC. Translated: CASSLGVNYEQYF.

The genes are TRBV3-1 and TRBJ1-2, with 8 bases that match TRBD1. Trimming took 6 bases from V and 0 from J; bases not matched to a gene: 6. This CDR3 has 15 amino acids. CDR1 and CDR2 (germline): LGHDT, YNNKEL (reference sequence). CDR3 loop: CASRRQGAPNYGYTF. DNA of the CDR3: TGTGCCAGCAGACGCCAGGGGGCTCCTAACTATGGCTACACCTTC.

The V and J genes are TRBV19 and TRBJ1-4, with 7 bases matching TRBD1. Trimming removed 7 bases from V and 6 bases from J; junction bases left unmatched: 8. CDR1 and CDR2 from the germline V gene are LNHDA and SQIVND (reference sequence). The CDR3 is made up of 14 amino acids. The CDR3 region has the DNA TGTGCCAGTAATACAGGGGACGAAGATGAAAAACTGTTTTTT. Protein product: CASNTGDEDEKLFF.

This clonotype turned up a few times. This sequence joins TRBV19 and TRBJ1-2, with D perhaps TRBD1 (6 bases). CDR3 length: 13 residues. Germline CDR1 LNHDA, CDR2 SQIVND (reference sequence). Trimming stripped 9 bases from V and 7 bases from J, with 18 bases between. The CDR3 nucleotides read TGTGCCAGCAGCCCTAACAGGGCGGGTGGCTACACCTTC. As protein: CASSPNRAGGYTF.

The chain has TRBV10-2 and TRBJ2-5; D call uncertain. Germline loops: CDR1 WSHSY, CDR2 SAAADI. V lost 6 bases to trimming and J lost 2 bases, with 7 bases between them. The CDR3 sequence is 12 residues long. The CDR3 reads CASSQTQETQYF. The CDR3 bases are TGCGCCAGCAGCCAGACACAAGAGACCCAGTACTTC.

This rearrangement joins TRBV19 to TRBJ2-2; no clear D gene. Between the trimmed V and J ends, which lost 7 bases and 0 bases, there was a span of 12 bases. This CDR3 is built from 15 residues. Looked up from germline, CDR1 is LNHDA and CDR2 is SQIVND (reference sequence). The CDR3 loop reads CASTPAAANTGELFF. CDR3 in DNA: TGTGCCAGTACCCCGGCCGCGGCGAACACCGGGGAGCTGTTTTTT.

Many counts were recorded for this clonotype. The rearrangement uses TRBV19 and TRBJ2-2; 7 nucleotides line up with TRBD1. From germline, CDR1 is LNHDA and CDR2 SQIVND (reference sequence). V was pared by 3 bases and J by 0 bases, with 1 base of the junction left unmatched. The length of the CDR3 is 15 residues. Written as DNA, the CDR3 is TGTGCCAGTAGTATCGGGACAGCGAACACCGGGGAGCTGTTTTTT. Amino acids: CASSIGTANTGELFF.

Here the CDR3 DNA reads TGTGCCTGGAGTGTGGGGCGGCAAGAATACGAGCAGTACTTC. The encoded protein is CAWSVGRQEYEQYF. This sequence joins TRBV30 and TRBJ2-7; a possible D gene is TRBD1 (5 bases). The CDR3 contains 14 residues. V lost 0 bases and J 4 bases, leaving 13 bases between the germline ends. The germline gives CDR1 GTSNPN, CDR2 SVGIG (reference sequence).